The 12 T cell receptor beta chains given below trace back to one sample, sequenced in a study of cytomegalovirus exposure and HLA in healthy donors. PCR primers comprised 60 Vbeta and 13 Jbeta primers. Clones were sequenced by immunoSEQ multiplex PCR, and TCRdb holds only the in-frame ones, with some missing. The repertoire holds under 200,000 clones, 65% to 85% seen once, with 1.5% to 2% in the top ten. The source material was PBMCs. The receptors were sampled from a middle-aged man in good health and CMV-seropositive.

V is TRBV6-6 and J is TRBJ2-7, with 10 bases fitting TRBD1. This CDR3 has 15 residues. Unmatched junction bases numbered 9, after V lost 6 bases and J lost 4 bases. Germline CDR1 MNHNY, CDR2 SVGAGI (reference sequence). The DNA for the CDR3 is TGTGCCAGCAGGACCCGACAGGGGGCTTTTTACGAGCAGTACTTC. Its translation is CASRTRQGAFYEQYF.

This chain joins TRBV4-2 and TRBJ2-7; TRBD2 aligns across 11 bases. CDR3 length: 15 residues. Germline CDR1 is LGHNA and CDR2 is YNFKEQ. The J segment lost 4 bases and the V segment lost 1 base, leaving 3 bases of the junction unmatched. This chain's CDR3 is CASSQALAGGYEQYF. The CDR3 DNA reads TGTGCCAGCAGCCAAGCCCTAGCGGGAGGTTACGAGCAGTACTTC.

The V and J genes are TRBV19 and TRBJ1-1, with TRBD1 as a possible D gene (6 bases). Per the germline V gene, CDR1 is LNHDA and CDR2 is SQIVND (reference sequence). The CDR3 runs to 13 residues. Trimming took off 3 bases at V and 12 bases at J, with 17 bases between the two ends. The CDR3 is CASSISGGRNSFF. In DNA form, the CDR3 reads TGTGCCAGTAGTATTTCGGGGGGCCGTAATTCTTTCTTT.

This chain uses TRBV14 with TRBJ1-2; possibly TRBD1 for D (5 bases). Germline V lookup: CDR1 SGHDN, CDR2 FVKESK. V lost 3 bases, J lost 4 bases, and 9 bases lay in between. CDR3 size: 13 residues. CDR3 region: CASSHDSAYGYTF. The CDR3 region has the DNA TGTGCCAGCAGCCACGACAGCGCCTATGGCTACACCTTC. The entire variable domain, with the rest obtained from reference TRBV14 and TRBJ1-2, is as follows: EAGVTQFPSHSVIEKGQTVTLRCDPISGHDNLYWYRRVMGKEIKFLLHFVKESKQDESGMPNNRFLAERTGGTYSTLKVQPAELEDSGVYFCASSHDSAYGYTFGSGTRLTVV.

This clone was counted a single time. In DNA form, the CDR3 reads TGTGCCACCAGCAGAGGACAGACAGGATGGGCAGATACGCAGTATTTT. Its translation is CATSRGQTGWADTQYF. V is TRBV15 and J is TRBJ2-3; D might be TRBD1 (6 bases). This CDR3 has 16 residues. CDR1 is LNHNV and CDR2 is YYDKDF in the germline V gene (reference sequence). The germline V and J ends were trimmed by 1 base and 4 bases, with 15 bases remaining between them.

V gene TRBV27 combines with J gene TRBJ2-7, with D perhaps TRBD2 (6 bases). V was cut by 0 bases and J by 3 bases, with 9 bases left in between. The CDR3 has 14 amino acids. Looked up from germline, CDR1 is MNHEY and CDR2 is SMNVEV (reference sequence). The CDR3 sequence is CASSLSGLSYEQYF. Here the CDR3 DNA reads TGTGCCAGCAGTTTATCGGGACTGAGCTACGAGCAGTACTTC.

Here the CDR3 reads CASSLQEDTEAFF. CDR3 bases: TGCGCCAGCAGCTTGCAGGAGGACACTGAAGCTTTCTTT. The chain couples TRBV5-1 to TRBJ1-1; D is ambiguous. The V end lost 1 base, the J end lost 3 bases, and 7 bases lay between the germline ends. Germline V gives CDR1 SGHRS, CDR2 YFSETQ. The CDR3 contains 13 residues.

This clone was detected once. The chain uses TRBV14 and TRBJ2-3; 11 bases are shared with TRBD2. V gave up 4 bases and J gave up 1 base; unmatched junction bases: 7. The V gene's germline CDR1 is SGHDN and CDR2 FVKESK. There are 17 residues in the CDR3. CDR3 in amino acids: CASSPYGTSGRTDTQYF. CDR3 bases: TGTGCCAGCAGCCCCTACGGGACTAGCGGACGCACAGATACGCAGTATTTT.

The gene calls are TRBV27 and TRBJ1-5; tentative D call: TRBD1 (6 bases). CDR3 length: 12 residues. V was cut by 7 bases and J by 5 bases, with 9 bases left in between. From germline, CDR1 is MNHEY and CDR2 SMNVEV (reference sequence). The CDR3 loop reads CASKQGDQPQHF. In DNA, the CDR3 is TGTGCCAGCAAACAGGGAGATCAGCCCCAGCATTTT.

This rearrangement joins TRBV27 to TRBJ2-7, with 11 bases that match TRBD2. The trim removed 2 bases at V and 0 bases at J, leaving 6 bases unmatched. The CDR3 spans 17 residues. Germline V gives CDR1 MNHEY, CDR2 SMNVEV (reference sequence). This CDR3 reads CASSLLASGGSSYEQYF. The CDR3 DNA reads TGTGCCAGCAGTTTACTGGCTAGCGGGGGGAGCTCCTACGAGCAGTACTTC.

The chain couples TRBV9 to TRBJ1-2; weak D call: TRBD1 (6 bases). Germline V gene sequence: CDR1 SGDLS, CDR2 YYNGEE. Trimming shortened V by 3 bases and J by 4 bases, and 10 bases separated the two germline ends. The CDR3 totals 13 residues. The CDR3 protein is CASSAGTIYGYTF. CDR3 DNA sequence: TGTGCCAGCAGCGCCGGGACAATCTATGGCTACACCTTC.

The chain links TRBV12-5 to TRBJ1-5; possible D gene TRBD1, 5 bases. The CDR3 has 16 residues. Germline assignment: CDR1 LGHNT and CDR2 FRNRAP. The V end lost 0 bases, the J end lost 5 bases, and 14 bases lay between the germline ends. The CDR3 is CASGLVLRGGDQPQHF. For the CDR3, the DNA is TGTGCTAGTGGTTTGGTACTTCGGGGAGGGGATCAGCCCCAGCATTTT.